What follows are 13 T cell receptor beta chains derived from one specimen sequenced in a study of blood T cell repertoires in COVID-19. Produced via immunoSEQ multiplex PCR; TCRdb's table is partial and in-frame only. Among over 55,000 clones, 80% to 90% were seen once, and the ten largest hold around 7.9%. The specimen sequenced was peripheral blood. Receptor source: a man between 45 and 60 years old with active COVID-19.

The rearrangement links TRBV7-9 to TRBJ1-1; D remains ambiguous. The V end was cut by 5 bases, the J end by 4 bases, with 8 bases between. Germline CDR1 SEHNR, CDR2 FQNEAQ (reference sequence). This CDR3 spans 12 amino acids. DNA for the CDR3: TGTGCCAGCAGCCCGGGTGGCACTGAAGCTTTCTTT. It specifies CASSPGGTEAFF. Supplemented by reference TRBV7-9 and TRBJ1-1, the full variable domain reads DTGVSQNPRHKITKRGQNVTFRCDPISEHNRLYWYRQTLGQGPEFLTYFQNEAQLEKSRLLSDRFSAERPKGSFSTLEIQRTEQGDSAMYLCASSPGGTEAFFGQGTRLTVV.

The genes are TRBV5-1 and TRBJ2-3; D unresolved. V was cut by 3 bases and J by 2 bases, with 10 bases left in between. The germline V gene has CDR1 SGHRS and CDR2 YFSETQ. This CDR3 comprises 14 residues. The CDR3 DNA is TGCGCCAGCAGCTCCGCCAAGCCCACAGATACGCAGTATTTT. This codes for CASSSAKPTDTQYF.

This clone was detected once. This chain connects TRBV21-1 to TRBJ2-7; TRBD2, the table's D call, lacks a check against the DNA. TRBV21-1 is a pseudogene. The CDR3 is made up of 11 amino acids. CDR3 DNA: TGTGCCAGCAGCCCACTGTACGAGCAGTACTTC. Protein product: CASSPLYEQYF.

The chain uses TRBV28 and TRBJ1-2, with TRBD1 matching 7 bases. CDR3 size: 18 residues. The V gene's germline CDR1 is MDHEN and CDR2 SYDVKM. J was trimmed by 0 bases and V by 6 bases; bases with no gene match: 16. The CDR3 protein is CASSPWNRGRRSNYGYTF. CDR3 sequence (DNA): TGTGCCAGCAGCCCCTGGAACAGGGGCCGAAGGTCTAACTATGGCTACACCTTC.

The chain joins TRBV11-2 to TRBJ2-1; D gene unclear. Trimming removed 1 base at V and 1 base at J, with 17 bases between. Germline CDR1 SGHAT, CDR2 FQNNGV. The CDR3 consists of 18 residues. CDR3: CASSLVPTQAGSYNEQFF. For the CDR3, the DNA is TGTGCCAGCAGCTTAGTCCCAACACAAGCAGGTTCCTACAATGAGCAGTTCTTC.

V is TRBV6-4 and J is TRBJ2-5; TRBD2 aligns across 8 bases. The CDR3 is made up of 15 amino acids. CDR1 and CDR2 from the germline V gene are MRHNA and SNTAGT. J was trimmed by 5 bases and V by 5 bases; bases with no gene match: 10. The DNA of the CDR3 is TGTGCCAGCAGTATAGGGACTAGTGGGAAGGAGACCCAGTACTTC. Its translation is CASSIGTSGKETQYF.

This clone was seen only once. The chain has TRBV19 and TRBJ2-1; 11 bases line up with TRBD2. CDR1 is LNHDA, CDR2 SQIVND, per germline (reference sequence). Germline trimming cut 3 bases from V and 6 bases from J; bases unmatched to any gene: 10. The CDR3 length is 17 residues. Here the CDR3 reads CASSIKVSGGVLNEQFF. The CDR3 nucleotides read TGTGCCAGTAGTATCAAAGTTAGCGGGGGGGTACTCAATGAGCAGTTCTTC.

This rearrangement joins TRBV2 to TRBJ2-5, with no clear D. V lost 3 bases to trimming and J lost 9 bases, with 5 bases between them. CDR1 and CDR2 from the germline V gene are SNHLY and FYNNEI. The CDR3 consists of 10 residues. CDR3 amino acids: CASSDGSQYF. The CDR3, as DNA: TGTGCCAGCAGTGACGGGTCCCAGTACTTC. Variable domain in full (rest from reference TRBV2 and TRBJ2-5): EPEVTQTPSHQVTQMGQEVILRCVPISNHLYFYWYRQILGQKVEFLVSFYNNEISEKSEIFDDQFSVERPDGSNFTLKIRSTKLEDSAMYFCASSDGSQYFGPGTRLLVL.

J is TRBJ2-1 and V is TRBV19, with 9 nucleotides matching TRBD2. Trimming took 4 bases from V and 4 from J; bases not matched to a gene: 5. This CDR3 region has 15 residues. CDR1 and CDR2 (germline): LNHDA, SQIVND (reference sequence). In DNA, the CDR3 is TGTGCCAGTAGTACCCGACTAGCGGAGTACAATGAGCAGTTCTTC. Translation: CASSTRLAEYNEQFF.

The chain couples TRBV6-2 or TRBV6-3 to TRBJ2-3, with D possibly being TRBD1 (5 bases). CDR1 MNHEY and CDR2 SVGEGT come from the germline V gene. V lost 5 bases and J lost 2, with 14 bases in between. The CDR3 consists of 15 residues. CDR3 region: CASSTIRGSTDTQYF. The CDR3 DNA reads TGTGCCAGCAGTACCATTAGGGGATCCACAGATACGCAGTATTTT.

This chain joins TRBV2 and TRBJ2-5, with 10 bases lining up with TRBD2. CDR1 is SNHLY and CDR2 is FYNNEI in the germline V gene. There are 14 residues in the CDR3. Germline trimming cut 4 bases from V and 5 bases from J; bases unmatched to any gene: 4. In DNA form, the CDR3 reads TGTGCCAGCAGTGGGACTAGCGGTGGGGAGACCCAGTACTTC. This translates into CASSGTSGGETQYF.

This chain joins TRBV18 and TRBJ2-2; 10 nucleotides align to TRBD1. Germline loops: CDR1 KGHSH, CDR2 LQKENI. This CDR3 spans 14 amino acids. Germline trimming cut 8 bases from V and 5 bases from J; bases unmatched to any gene: 5. The chain's CDR3 is CASTGTGETGELFF. As DNA, the CDR3 is TGTGCCAGCACTGGGACAGGGGAGACCGGGGAGCTGTTTTTT.

The chain recombines TRBV27 with TRBJ2-1; TRBD2 aligns across 7 bases. V shed 5 bases, J shed 14 bases, and the junction held 21 bases outside the gene matches. The germline CDR1 and CDR2 sequences are MNHEY and SMNVEV (reference sequence). CDR3 size: 16 residues. The CDR3 coding sequence is TGTGCCAGCAGTCATAGCGGGCGGACCCGTGTCGACCGCGAGTTCTTC. Residues: CASSHSGRTRVDREFF.